The sequence of this T cell receptor (beta chain) was determined in a study of blood T cell repertoires in COVID-19. About the study: From T cells, B-cell-depleted T cells, or PBMCs came the material, which was cDNA or gDNA.

The V end lost 3 bases, the J end lost 0 bases, and 12 bases lay between the germline ends. The CDR3 spans 16 residues. CDR1 and CDR2 from the germline V gene are LGHDT and YNNKEL (reference sequence). This clone was counted once. In the source study's methods: Amplification with reference gene primers provided the estimates of nucleated cell counts. Clones were read by immunoSEQ multiplex PCR, and TCRdb kept only the in-frame ones, dropping some. From that table come the V and J calls and clone size; the DNA was used to work out D and trimming. The sample consists of over 600,000 clones, over 80% of them appearing once.

The TCR sequence derives from a woman aged 18-30 years with acute or convalescent COVID-19. This chain joins TRBV3-1 (or the pseudogene TRBV3-2) and TRBJ1-3; unclear D gene. Sequencing input: peripheral blood. This CDR3 is CASSHAPGVSGNTIYF. The DNA of the CDR3 is TGTGCCAGCAGCCACGCCCCCGGGGTCTCTGGAAACACCATATATTTT.